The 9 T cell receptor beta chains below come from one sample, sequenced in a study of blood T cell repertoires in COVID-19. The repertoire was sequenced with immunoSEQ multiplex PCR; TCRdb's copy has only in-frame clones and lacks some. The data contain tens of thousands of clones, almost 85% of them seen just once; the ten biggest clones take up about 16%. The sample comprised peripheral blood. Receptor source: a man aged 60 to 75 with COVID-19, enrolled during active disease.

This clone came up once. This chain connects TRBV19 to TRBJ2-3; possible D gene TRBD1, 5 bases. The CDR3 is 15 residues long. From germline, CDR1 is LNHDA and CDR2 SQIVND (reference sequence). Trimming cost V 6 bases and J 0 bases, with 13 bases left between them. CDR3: CASRKTGSSTDTQYF. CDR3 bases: TGTGCCAGTAGAAAAACAGGTTCTAGCACAGATACGCAGTATTTT.

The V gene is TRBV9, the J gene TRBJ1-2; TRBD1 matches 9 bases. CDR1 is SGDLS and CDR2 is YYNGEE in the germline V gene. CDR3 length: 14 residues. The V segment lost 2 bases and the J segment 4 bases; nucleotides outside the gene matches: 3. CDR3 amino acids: CASSVGTGSYGYTF. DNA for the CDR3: TGTGCCAGCAGCGTCGGGACAGGGAGCTATGGCTACACCTTC.

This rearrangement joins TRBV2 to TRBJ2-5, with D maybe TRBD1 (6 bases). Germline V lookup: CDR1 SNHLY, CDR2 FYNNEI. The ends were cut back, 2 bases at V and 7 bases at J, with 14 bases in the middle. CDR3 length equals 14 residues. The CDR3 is CASSEQGKVGTQYF. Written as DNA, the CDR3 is TGTGCCAGCAGTGAACAGGGGAAAGTCGGGACCCAGTACTTC. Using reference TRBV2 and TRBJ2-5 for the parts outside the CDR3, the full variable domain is EPEVTQTPSHQVTQMGQEVILRCVPISNHLYFYWYRQILGQKVEFLVSFYNNEISEKSEIFDDQFSVERPDGSNFTLKIRSTKLEDSAMYFCASSEQGKVGTQYFGPGTRLLVL.

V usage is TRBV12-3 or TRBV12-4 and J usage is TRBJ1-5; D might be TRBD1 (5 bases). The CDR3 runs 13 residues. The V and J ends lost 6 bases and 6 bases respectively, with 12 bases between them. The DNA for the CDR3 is TGTGCCAGCAGATATGGGGGGATTCAGCCCCAGCATTTT. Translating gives CASRYGGIQPQHF.

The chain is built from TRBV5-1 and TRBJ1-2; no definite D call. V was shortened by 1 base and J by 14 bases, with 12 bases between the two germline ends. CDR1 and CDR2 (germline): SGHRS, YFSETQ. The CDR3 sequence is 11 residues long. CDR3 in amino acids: CASSLLGDYTF. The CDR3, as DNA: TGCGCCAGCAGCTTGCTCGGGGATTATACCTTC.

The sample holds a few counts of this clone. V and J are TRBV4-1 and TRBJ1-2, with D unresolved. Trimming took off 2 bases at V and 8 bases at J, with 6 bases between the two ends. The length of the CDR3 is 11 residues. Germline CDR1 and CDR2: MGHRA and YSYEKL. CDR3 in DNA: TGCGCCAGCAGCCAATCAGTAGGCTACACCTTC. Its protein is CASSQSVGYTF.

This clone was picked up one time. This chain's CDR3 is CASKGVNTEAFF. The CDR3 DNA reads TGTGCCAGCAAGGGAGTGAACACTGAAGCTTTCTTT. The chain couples TRBV19 to TRBJ1-1; D not certain. Per germline, CDR1 LNHDA and CDR2 SQIVND (reference sequence). Trimming pared 9 bases from V and 0 bases from J, leaving 8 bases between. CDR3 length: 12 amino acids. The full variable domain, with the rest looked up from reference TRBV19 and TRBJ1-1, is DGGITQSPKYLFRKEGQNVTLSCEQNLNHDAMYWYRQDPGQGLRLIYYSQIVNDFQKGDIAEGYSVSREKKESFPLTVTSAQKNPTAFYLCASKGVNTEAFFGQGTRLTVV.

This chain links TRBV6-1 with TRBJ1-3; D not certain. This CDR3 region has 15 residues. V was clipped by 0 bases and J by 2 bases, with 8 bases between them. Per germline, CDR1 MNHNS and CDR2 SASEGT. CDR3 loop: CASSEAPSAGNTIYF. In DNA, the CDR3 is TGTGCCAGCAGTGAAGCGCCGTCAGCTGGAAACACCATATATTTT.

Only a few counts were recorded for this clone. As DNA, the CDR3 is TGTGCCAGCAGTTCTACAGAATTCTATGGCTACACCTTC. Amino acids: CASSSTEFYGYTF. The chain recombines TRBV5-4 with TRBJ1-2; D gene ambiguous. Trimming pared 5 bases from V and 4 bases from J, leaving 12 bases between. The germline CDR1 and CDR2 sequences are SGHNT and YYREEE (reference sequence). The CDR3 has 13 residues.